The 16 T cell receptor beta chains below come from one sample, sequenced in a study of cytomegalovirus exposure and HLA in healthy donors. Primers for the PCR totalled 60 Vbeta and 13 Jbeta. Clones were read by immunoSEQ multiplex PCR, and TCRdb kept only the in-frame ones, dropping some. The table includes roughly 200,000 clones, 80% to 85% detected once. The sample consisted of PBMCs. The receptors shown here come from a boy between 2 and 15 years old in good health and CMV-seronegative.

The chain carries TRBV9 and TRBJ1-1; D might be TRBD1 (6 bases). V was cut by 3 bases and J by 6 bases, with 9 bases left in between. Germline V gene data show CDR1 as SGDLS and CDR2 as YYNGEE. There are 12 residues in the CDR3. The CDR3 region is CASSDRDPEAFF. DNA of the CDR3: TGTGCCAGCAGCGACAGGGACCCTGAAGCTTTCTTT.

The rearrangement links TRBV18 to TRBJ1-5, with unresolved D. V lost 4 bases, J lost 3 bases, and 7 bases lay in between. Germline V lookup: CDR1 KGHSH, CDR2 LQKENI. This CDR3 is built from 13 residues. The CDR3 nucleotides read TGTGCCAGCTCACTTGACTTCAATCAGCCCCAGCATTTT. Its translation: CASSLDFNQPQHF.

The V gene is TRBV30, the J gene TRBJ2-1, with D perhaps matching TRBD1 (5 bases). From germline, CDR1 is GTSNPN and CDR2 SVGIG (reference sequence). The germline V and J ends were trimmed by 2 bases and 7 bases, with 18 bases remaining between them. This CDR3 region has 15 residues. The CDR3 DNA reads as TGTGCCTGGAGTAGGAAGGCAGGGCCATGGAATGAGCAGTTCTTC. Amino acids: CAWSRKAGPWNEQFF.

J is TRBJ2-7 and V is TRBV9, with a weak D call TRBD1 (5 bases). The germline V gene has CDR1 SGDLS and CDR2 YYNGEE. The V end lost 3 bases, the J end lost 3 bases, and 10 bases lay between the germline ends. This CDR3 region has 13 residues. As DNA, the CDR3 is TGTGCCAGCAGCGGACAGCCTTTCTACGAGCAGTACTTC. Protein product: CASSGQPFYEQYF.

This clone was recorded only once. This chain uses TRBV30 with TRBJ1-1, with D perhaps TRBD1 (6 bases). The germline V gene encodes CDR1 GTSNPN and CDR2 SVGIG (reference sequence). The CDR3 is made up of 13 amino acids. V lost 3 bases and J lost 10, with 18 bases in between. The CDR3 DNA follows: TGTGCCTGGAGGGCAGGGGCCCGAACGGGAGCTTTCTTT. This sequence encodes CAWRAGARTGAFF.

The chain links TRBV6-1 to TRBJ1-1; D gene ambiguous. CDR1 and CDR2 (germline): MNHNS, SASEGT. The length of the CDR3 is 12 residues. The ends were cut back, 5 bases at V and 8 bases at J, with 12 bases in the middle. DNA for the CDR3: TGTGCCAGCAGTTATCTCGGGAGGGAAGCTTTCTTT. Amino acids: CASSYLGREAFF.

Here the CDR3 reads CASSESDRQGARNEQFF. The CDR3 coding sequence is TGTGCCAGCAGTGAATCCGATCGACAGGGGGCGCGGAATGAGCAGTTCTTC. The V call is TRBV25-1, the J call TRBJ2-1; TRBD1 aligns across 10 bases. The CDR3 sequence is 17 residues long. In germline, CDR1 is MGHDK, CDR2 SYGVNS. Unmatched junction bases numbered 10, after V lost 1 base and J lost 7 bases.

The chain joins TRBV11-2 to TRBJ1-4; D unclear. The V gene lost 3 bases and the J gene lost 4 bases, with 6 bases spanning the gap. The CDR3 contains 13 residues. The V gene's germline CDR1 is SGHAT and CDR2 FQNNGV. DNA for the CDR3: TGTGCCAGCAGCTTTGGCCTTAATGAAAAACTGTTTTTT. Protein: CASSFGLNEKLFF.

This chain joins TRBV4-2 and TRBJ2-3, with 9 bases fitting TRBD2. Germline CDR1 is LGHNA and CDR2 is YNFKEQ. The CDR3 has 18 amino acids. Trimming removed 1 base from V and 3 bases from J; junction bases left unmatched: 11. The CDR3 protein is CASSQVMRGGGRTDTQYF. For the CDR3, the DNA is TGTGCCAGCAGCCAAGTTATGCGCGGGGGGGGGAGAACAGATACGCAGTATTTT.

The V and J genes are TRBV6-1 and TRBJ1-5, with TRBD1 identical over 9 bases. The CDR3 consists of 17 residues. Trimming cost V 3 bases and J 11 bases; bases outside gene matches: 17. Germline CDR1 is MNHNS and CDR2 is SASEGT. As DNA, the CDR3 is TGTGCCAGCAGTGATCCAGAGGGACAGGGTTTCCCTTCAGCCCAGCATTTT. Translation: CASSDPEGQGFPSAQHF.

This clone was seen more than once but under ten times. The chain carries TRBV2 and TRBJ1-2; D perhaps matches TRBD1 (5 bases). V was pared by 4 bases and J by 5 bases, with 14 bases between. Germline CDR1 reads SNHLY; CDR2 reads FYNNEI. The CDR3 totals 14 residues. The CDR3, as DNA: TGTGCCAGCAGTGGGGACTCCAACCTTTATGGCTACACCTTC. Protein: CASSGDSNLYGYTF.

The genes are TRBV4-1 and TRBJ1-5; possible D gene TRBD1, 5 bases. Trimming pared 4 bases from V and 6 bases from J, leaving 13 bases between. This CDR3 is built from 14 residues. In germline, CDR1 is MGHRA, CDR2 YSYEKL. CDR3 coding DNA: TGCGCCAGCAGCCTCGGGGGGATCGGTCAGCCCCAGCATTTT. Protein: CASSLGGIGQPQHF.

The gene calls are TRBV15 and TRBJ2-1, with 11 bases matching TRBD2. The CDR3 covers 17 residues. The V and J ends lost 1 base and 10 bases, in that order; junction bases with no gene match: 12. The germline CDR1 and CDR2 sequences are LNHNV and YYDKDF (reference sequence). Here the CDR3 DNA reads TGTGCCACCAGCAGAGTGGGAAGCACTAGCGGGAGAGGGGAGCAGTTCTTC. Amino acid sequence: CATSRVGSTSGRGEQFF. Full variable domain (rest looked up from reference TRBV15 and TRBJ2-1): DAMVIQNPRYQVTQFGKPVTLSCSQTLNHNVMYWYQQKSSQAPKLLFHYYDKDFNNEADTPDNFQSRRPNTSFCFLDIRSPGLGDTAMYLCATSRVGSTSGRGEQFFGPGTRLTVL.

The CDR3 protein is CASRKTGNTEAFF. The CDR3 bases are TGTGCCAGCAGGAAGACAGGGAACACTGAAGCTTTCTTT. The V gene is TRBV25-1, the J gene TRBJ1-1; tentatively, D is TRBD1 (6 bases). Germline V gives CDR1 MGHDK, CDR2 SYGVNS. The CDR3 sequence is 13 residues long. V shed 6 bases and J shed 1 base, with 9 bases lying between them.

Of note for this clone: One junction end does not reproduce the germline sequence, and a read error may be involved. CDR3 in DNA: TGTGCCAGCAGCCGAGCGAACACTAAAGCTTTCTTT. Protein: CASSRANTKAFF. The chain is built from TRBV6-5 and TRBJ1-1; the D is unclear. The germline V gene has CDR1 MNHEY and CDR2 SVGAGI. The CDR3 loop spans 12 amino acids.

V and J are TRBV27 and TRBJ2-3; no firm D call. This CDR3 has 12 amino acids. Germline CDR1 and CDR2: MNHEY and SMNVEV (reference sequence). V was cut by 5 bases and J by 2 bases, with 5 bases left in between. The CDR3 loop is CASSPHTDTQYF. The CDR3 DNA is TGTGCCAGCAGTCCCCACACAGATACGCAGTATTTT.